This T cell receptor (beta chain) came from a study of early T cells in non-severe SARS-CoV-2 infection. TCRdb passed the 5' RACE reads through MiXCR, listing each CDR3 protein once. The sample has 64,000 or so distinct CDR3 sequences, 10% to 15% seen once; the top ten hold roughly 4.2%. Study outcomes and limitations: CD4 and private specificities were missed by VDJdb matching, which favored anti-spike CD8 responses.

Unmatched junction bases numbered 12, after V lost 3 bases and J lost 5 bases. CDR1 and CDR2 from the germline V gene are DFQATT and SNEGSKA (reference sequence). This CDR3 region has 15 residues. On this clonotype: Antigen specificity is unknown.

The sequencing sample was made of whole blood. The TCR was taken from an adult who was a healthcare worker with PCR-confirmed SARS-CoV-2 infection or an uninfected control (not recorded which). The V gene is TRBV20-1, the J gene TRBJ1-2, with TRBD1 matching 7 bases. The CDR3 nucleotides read TGCAGTGCTAGGGGGGACAGAAAGCTTTTATATGGCTACACCTTC. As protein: CSARGDRKLLYGYTF.